This T cell receptor (beta chain) was identified in a study of blood T cell repertoires in COVID-19. Study-level background: PBMCs, B-cell-depleted T cells, or T cells provided the cDNA or gDNA that made up the material.

Authors' methods: Amplifying reference gene primers gave estimates of nucleated cell counts. Method: immunoSEQ multiplex PCR; TCRdb's copy keeps in-frame clones and lacks some. For V, J and clone size, that table is used; D and trimming come from the DNA. The data show a few hundred thousand clones, roughly 90% seen once. The germline V and J ends were trimmed by 0 bases and 2 bases, with 15 bases remaining between them. The CDR3 consists of 17 residues. Germline V gives CDR1 LGHDT, CDR2 YNNKEL (reference sequence). Sequencing was done on a sample of peripheral blood. The V call is TRBV3-1 (or the pseudogene TRBV3-2), the J call TRBJ2-3; possibly TRBD1 for D (6 bases). This TCR came from a woman aged 45-65 years with active or convalescent COVID-19. The CDR3 DNA follows: TGTGCCAGCAGCCAAGATCCGGACAGCAGAAACACAGATACGCAGTATTTT. This sequence encodes CASSQDPDSRNTDTQYF.